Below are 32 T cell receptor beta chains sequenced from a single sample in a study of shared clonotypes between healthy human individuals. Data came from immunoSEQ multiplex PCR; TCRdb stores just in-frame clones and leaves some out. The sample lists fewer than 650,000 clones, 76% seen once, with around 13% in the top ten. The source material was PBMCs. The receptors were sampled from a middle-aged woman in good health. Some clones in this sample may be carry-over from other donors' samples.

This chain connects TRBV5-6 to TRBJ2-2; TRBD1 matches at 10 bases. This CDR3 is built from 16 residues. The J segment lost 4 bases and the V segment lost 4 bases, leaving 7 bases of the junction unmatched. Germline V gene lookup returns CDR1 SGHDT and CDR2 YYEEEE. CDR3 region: CASSRTGTGVTGELFF. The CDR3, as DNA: TGTGCCAGCAGCCGAACCGGGACAGGGGTCACCGGGGAGCTGTTTTTT. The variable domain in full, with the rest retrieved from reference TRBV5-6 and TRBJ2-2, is DAGVTQSPTHLIKTRGQQVTLRCSPKSGHDTVSWYQQALGQGPQFIFQYYEEEERQRGNFPDRFSGHQFPNYSSELNVNALLLGDSALYLCASSRTGTGVTGELFFGEGSRLTVL.

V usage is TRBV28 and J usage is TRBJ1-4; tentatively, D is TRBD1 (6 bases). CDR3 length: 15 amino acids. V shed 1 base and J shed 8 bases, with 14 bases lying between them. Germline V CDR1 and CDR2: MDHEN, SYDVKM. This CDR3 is CASSLYSGAWEKLFF. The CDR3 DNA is TGTGCCAGCAGTTTATACTCGGGGGCTTGGGAAAAACTGTTTTTT.

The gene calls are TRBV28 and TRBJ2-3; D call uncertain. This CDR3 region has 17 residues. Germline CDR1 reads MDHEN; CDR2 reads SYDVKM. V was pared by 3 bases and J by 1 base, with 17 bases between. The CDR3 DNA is TGTGCCAGCAGTTTTGCAGGTGGACGCCGACGCACAGATACGCAGTATTTT. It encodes CASSFAGGRRRTDTQYF.

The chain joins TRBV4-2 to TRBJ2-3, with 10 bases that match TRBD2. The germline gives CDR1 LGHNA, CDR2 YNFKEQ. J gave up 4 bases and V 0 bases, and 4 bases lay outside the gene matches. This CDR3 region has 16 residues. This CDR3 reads CASSQDWTSGADTQYF. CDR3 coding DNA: TGTGCCAGCAGCCAAGATTGGACTAGCGGAGCAGATACGCAGTATTTT.

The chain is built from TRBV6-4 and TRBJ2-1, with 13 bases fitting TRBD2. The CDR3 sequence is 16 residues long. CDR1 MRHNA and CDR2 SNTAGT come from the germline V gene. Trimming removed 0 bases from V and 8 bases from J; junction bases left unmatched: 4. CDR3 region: CASSDSGLAGPDEQFF. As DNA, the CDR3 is TGTGCCAGCAGTGACTCGGGACTAGCGGGACCGGATGAGCAGTTCTTC.

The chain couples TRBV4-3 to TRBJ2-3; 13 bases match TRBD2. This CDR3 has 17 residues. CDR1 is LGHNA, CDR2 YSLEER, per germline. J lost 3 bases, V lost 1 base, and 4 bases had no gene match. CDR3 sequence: CASSQAPGLAGTDTQYF. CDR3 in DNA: TGCGCCAGCAGCCAAGCCCCGGGACTAGCGGGAACAGATACGCAGTATTTT.

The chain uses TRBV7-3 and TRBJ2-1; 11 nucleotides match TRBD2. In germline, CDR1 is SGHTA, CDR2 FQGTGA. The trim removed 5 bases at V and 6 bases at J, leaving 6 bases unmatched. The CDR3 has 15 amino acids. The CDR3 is CASSPGTSGANEQFF. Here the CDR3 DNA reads TGTGCCAGCAGCCCCGGGACTAGCGGCGCCAATGAGCAGTTCTTC.

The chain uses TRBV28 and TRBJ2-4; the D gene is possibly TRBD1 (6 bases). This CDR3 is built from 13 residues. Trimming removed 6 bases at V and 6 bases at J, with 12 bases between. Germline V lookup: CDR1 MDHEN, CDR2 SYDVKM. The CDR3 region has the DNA TGTGCCAGCAGCCTCGACAGGCTAAACATTCAGTACTTC. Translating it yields CASSLDRLNIQYF.

CDR3 sequence reads: CASSPPTSGSFDNEQFF. The CDR3, as DNA: TGTGCCAGCTCACCCCCGACTAGCGGGAGTTTCGACAATGAGCAGTTCTTC. This sequence joins TRBV18 and TRBJ2-1; 12 bases map to TRBD2. The V gene's germline CDR1 is KGHSH and CDR2 LQKENI. V shed 3 bases, J shed 5 bases, and the junction held 8 bases outside the gene matches. This CDR3 spans 17 amino acids.

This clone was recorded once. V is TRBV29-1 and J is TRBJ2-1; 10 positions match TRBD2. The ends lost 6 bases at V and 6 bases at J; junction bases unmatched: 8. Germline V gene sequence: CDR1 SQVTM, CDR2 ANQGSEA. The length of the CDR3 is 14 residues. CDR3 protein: CSVAGTSEGNEQFF. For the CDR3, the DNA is TGCAGCGTCGCCGGGACTAGCGAAGGCAATGAGCAGTTCTTC.

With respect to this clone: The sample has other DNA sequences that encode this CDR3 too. The CDR3 reads CSVWTLETQYF. CDR3 nucleotides: TGCAGCGTCTGGACCTTAGAGACCCAGTACTTC. The chain has TRBV29-1 and TRBJ2-5; the D is unclear. Germline CDR1 SQVTM, CDR2 ANQGSEA. The CDR3 consists of 11 residues. Trimming left V 6 bases short and J 4 bases short, with 9 bases between.

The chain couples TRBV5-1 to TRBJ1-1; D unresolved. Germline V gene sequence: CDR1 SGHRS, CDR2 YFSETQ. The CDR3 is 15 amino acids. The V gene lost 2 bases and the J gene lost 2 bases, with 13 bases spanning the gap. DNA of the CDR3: TGCGCCAGCAGCTTCCGCCCCGACTTTAACACTGAAGCTTTCTTT. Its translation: CASSFRPDFNTEAFF.

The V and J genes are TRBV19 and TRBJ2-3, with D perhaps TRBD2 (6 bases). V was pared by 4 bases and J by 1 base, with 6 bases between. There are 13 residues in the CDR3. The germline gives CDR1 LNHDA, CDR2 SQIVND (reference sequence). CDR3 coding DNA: TGTGCCAGTAGTAGGGGGGGCACAGATACGCAGTATTTT. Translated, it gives CASSRGGTDTQYF.

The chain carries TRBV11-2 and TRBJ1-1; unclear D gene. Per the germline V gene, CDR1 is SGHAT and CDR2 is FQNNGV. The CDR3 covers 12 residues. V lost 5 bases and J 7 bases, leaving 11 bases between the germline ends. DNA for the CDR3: TGTGCCAGCAGCCCGAGGAGGGTTGAAGCTTTCTTT. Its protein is CASSPRRVEAFF.

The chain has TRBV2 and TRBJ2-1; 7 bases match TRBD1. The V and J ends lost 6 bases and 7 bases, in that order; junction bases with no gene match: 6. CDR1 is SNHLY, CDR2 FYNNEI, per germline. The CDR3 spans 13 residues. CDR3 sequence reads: CASRAQGWNEQFF. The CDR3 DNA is TGTGCCAGCAGGGCACAGGGGTGGAATGAGCAGTTCTTC.

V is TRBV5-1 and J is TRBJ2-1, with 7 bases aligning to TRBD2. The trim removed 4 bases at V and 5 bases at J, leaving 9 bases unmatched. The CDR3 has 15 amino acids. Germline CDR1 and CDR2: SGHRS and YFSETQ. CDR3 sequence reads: CASSRYGAGDNEQFF. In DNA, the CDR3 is TGCGCCAGCAGCCGTTATGGGGCGGGAGACAATGAGCAGTTCTTC.

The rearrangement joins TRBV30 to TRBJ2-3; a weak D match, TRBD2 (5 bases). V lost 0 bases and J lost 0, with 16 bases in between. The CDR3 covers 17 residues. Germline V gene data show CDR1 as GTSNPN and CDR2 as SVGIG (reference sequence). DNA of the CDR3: TGTGCCTGGAGTGTCCAGTATCAGCGGCTGAGCACAGATACGCAGTATTTT. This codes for CAWSVQYQRLSTDTQYF.

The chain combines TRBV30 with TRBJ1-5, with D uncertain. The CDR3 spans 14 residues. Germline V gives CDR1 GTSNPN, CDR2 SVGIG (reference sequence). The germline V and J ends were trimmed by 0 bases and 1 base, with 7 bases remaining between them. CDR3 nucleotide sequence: TGTGCCTGGAGTGTACTGGGGAGCAATCAGCCCCAGCATTTT. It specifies CAWSVLGSNQPQHF.

CDR3 sequence (DNA): TGTGCCAGCAGCCCCAGGGGCGCATTAAACACCGGGGAGCTGTTTTTT. Translated: CASSPRGALNTGELFF. This chain links TRBV7-9 with TRBJ2-2; D possibly corresponds to TRBD1 (6 bases). Per the germline V gene, CDR1 is SEHNR and CDR2 is FQNEAQ (reference sequence). CDR3 length: 16 amino acids. V lost 5 bases, J lost 2 bases, and 15 bases lay in between. Full variable domain (outside the CDR3, taken from reference TRBV7-9 and TRBJ2-2): DTGVSQNPRHKITKRGQNVTFRCDPISEHNRLYWYRQTLGQGPEFLTYFQNEAQLEKSRLLSDRFSAERPKGSFSTLEIQRTEQGDSAMYLCASSPRGALNTGELFFGEGSRLTVL.

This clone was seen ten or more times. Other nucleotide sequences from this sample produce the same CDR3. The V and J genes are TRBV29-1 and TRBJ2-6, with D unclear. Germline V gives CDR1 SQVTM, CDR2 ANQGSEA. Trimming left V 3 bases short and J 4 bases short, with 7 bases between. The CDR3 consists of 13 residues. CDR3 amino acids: CSVDWAGANVLTF. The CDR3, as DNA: TGCAGCGTTGACTGGGCCGGGGCCAACGTCCTGACTTTC.

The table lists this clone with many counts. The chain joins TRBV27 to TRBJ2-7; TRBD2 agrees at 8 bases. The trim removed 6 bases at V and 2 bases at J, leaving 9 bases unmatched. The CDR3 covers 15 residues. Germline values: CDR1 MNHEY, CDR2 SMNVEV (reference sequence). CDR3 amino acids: CASSRRPGLAYEQYF. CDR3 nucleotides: TGTGCCAGCAGCCGACGACCGGGACTAGCCTACGAGCAGTACTTC.

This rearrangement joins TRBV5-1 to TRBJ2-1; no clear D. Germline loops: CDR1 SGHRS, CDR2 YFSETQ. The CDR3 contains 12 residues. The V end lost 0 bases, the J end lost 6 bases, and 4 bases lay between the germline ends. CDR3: CASSLGVNEQFF. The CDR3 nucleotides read TGCGCCAGCAGCTTGGGGGTCAATGAGCAGTTCTTC. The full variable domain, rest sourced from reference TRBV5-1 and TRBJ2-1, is KAGVTQTPRYLIKTRGQQVTLSCSPISGHRSVSWYQQTPGQGLQFLFEYFSETQRNKGNFPGRFSGRQFSNSRSEMNVSTLELGDSALYLCASSLGVNEQFFGPGTRLTVL.

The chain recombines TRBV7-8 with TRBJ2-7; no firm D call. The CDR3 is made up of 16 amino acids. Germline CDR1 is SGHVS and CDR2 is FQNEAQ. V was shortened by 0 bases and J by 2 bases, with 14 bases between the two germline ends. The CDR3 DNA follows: TGTGCCAGCAGCTTAGCAGGGCAACCACCAGCCTACGAGCAGTACTTC. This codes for CASSLAGQPPAYEQYF.

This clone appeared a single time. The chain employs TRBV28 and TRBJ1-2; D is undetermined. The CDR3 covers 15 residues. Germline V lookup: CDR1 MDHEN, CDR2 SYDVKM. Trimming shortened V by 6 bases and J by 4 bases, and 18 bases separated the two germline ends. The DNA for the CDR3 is TGTGCCAGCAGCACCCCTGCGCAGTGGGGCTATGGCTACACCTTC. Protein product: CASSTPAQWGYGYTF.

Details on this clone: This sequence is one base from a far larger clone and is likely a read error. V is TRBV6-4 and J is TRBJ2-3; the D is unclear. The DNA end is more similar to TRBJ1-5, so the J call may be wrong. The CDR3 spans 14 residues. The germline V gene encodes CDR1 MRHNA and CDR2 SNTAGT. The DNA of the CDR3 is TGTGCCAGCAGTGATAAGGGAGGCACAGATACGCAGCATTTT. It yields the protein CASSDKGGTDTQHF.

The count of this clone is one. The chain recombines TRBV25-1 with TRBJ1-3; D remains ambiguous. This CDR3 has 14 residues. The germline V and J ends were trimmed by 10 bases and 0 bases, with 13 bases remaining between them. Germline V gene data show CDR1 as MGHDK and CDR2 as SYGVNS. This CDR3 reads CATQVSGSGNTIYF. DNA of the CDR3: TGTGCCACCCAAGTATCGGGCTCTGGAAACACCATATATTTT.

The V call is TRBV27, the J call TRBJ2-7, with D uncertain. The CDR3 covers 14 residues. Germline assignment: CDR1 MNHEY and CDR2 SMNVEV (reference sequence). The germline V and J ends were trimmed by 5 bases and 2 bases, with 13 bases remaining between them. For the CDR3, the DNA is TGTGCCAGCAGTATTAGTTTGGGAACCTACGAGCAGTACTTC. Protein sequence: CASSISLGTYEQYF.

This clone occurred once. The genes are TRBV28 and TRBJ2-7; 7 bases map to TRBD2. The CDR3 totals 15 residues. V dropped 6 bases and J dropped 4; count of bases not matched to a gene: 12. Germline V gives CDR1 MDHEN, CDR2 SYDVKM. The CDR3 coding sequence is TGTGCCAGCAGAAGGGAGGGAATCGGATCGTACGAGCAGTACTTC. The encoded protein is CASRREGIGSYEQYF.

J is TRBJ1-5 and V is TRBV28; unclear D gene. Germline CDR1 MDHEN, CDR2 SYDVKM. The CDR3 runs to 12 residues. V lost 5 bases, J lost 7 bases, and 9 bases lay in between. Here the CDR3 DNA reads TGTGCCAGCAGTAGGGTACCGCAGCCCCAGCATTTT. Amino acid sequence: CASSRVPQPQHF.

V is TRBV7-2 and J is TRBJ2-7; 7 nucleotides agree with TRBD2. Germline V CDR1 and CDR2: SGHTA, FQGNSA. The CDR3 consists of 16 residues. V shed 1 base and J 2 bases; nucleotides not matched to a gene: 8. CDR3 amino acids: CASSLGGSVSPYEQYF. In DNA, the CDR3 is TGTGCCAGCAGCTTAGGCGGGAGCGTCTCCCCCTACGAGCAGTACTTC. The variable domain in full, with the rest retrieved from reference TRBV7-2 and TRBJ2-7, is GAGVSQSPSNKVTEKGKDVELRCDPISGHTALYWYRQSLGQGLEFLIYFQGNSAPDKSGLPSDRFSAERTGGSVSTLTIQRTQQEDSAVYLCASSLGGSVSPYEQYFGPGTRLTVT.

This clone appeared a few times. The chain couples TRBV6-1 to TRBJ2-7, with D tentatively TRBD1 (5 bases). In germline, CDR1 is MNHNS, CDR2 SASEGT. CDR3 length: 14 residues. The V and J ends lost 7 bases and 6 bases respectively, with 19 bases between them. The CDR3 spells CASMGLRSRFEQYF. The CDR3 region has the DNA TGTGCCAGCATGGGGCTGAGATCTAGGTTCGAGCAGTACTTC.

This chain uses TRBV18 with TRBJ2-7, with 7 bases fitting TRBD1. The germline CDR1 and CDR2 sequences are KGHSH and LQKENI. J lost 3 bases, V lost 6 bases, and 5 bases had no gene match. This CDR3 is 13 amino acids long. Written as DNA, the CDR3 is TGTGCCAGCTCGGCAGGACAGGTCTACGAGCAGTACTTC. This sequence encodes CASSAGQVYEQYF.